The present T cell receptor (beta chain) was sequenced within a study of CD8+ T cells in alopecia areata. Study context: Administration of oral tofacitinib to treated patients was at 5 to 10 mg twice daily. General study results and limits: Uncertainty about whether baseline CD8+ expansion is linked to response remains, with one nonresponder. For lesional scalp, especially alopecia totalis/universalis, clonality was higher than in normal scalp.

The CDR3 loop spans 17 amino acids. Trimming pared 0 bases from V and 6 bases from J, leaving 21 bases between. CDR1 and CDR2 from the germline V gene are SNHLY and FYNNEI. A remark on this clone: Its antigen is not known.

Treatment noted: oral pan-JAK inhibitor, 5-10 mg twice daily. The authors sorted CD4+ and CD8+ T cells from PBMCs. Extraction of RNA preceded its reverse transcription into cDNA, which served as the sequencing template. Some clones are missing from TCRdb's copy, which holds only in-frame ones; the method was immunoSEQ multiplex PCR. The sample has roughly 100,000 clones, approximately 90% seen once. This TCR was sampled from a human donor with alopecia areata. Sequencing used CD8+ T cells sorted from blood, obtained around week 31, from a patient treated with tofacitinib. The V gene is TRBV2, the J gene TRBJ2-7; D is possibly TRBD1 or TRBD2 (5 bases each). The CDR3 DNA follows: TGTGCCAGCAGTGAAGCGCTTAGGGACCGTTTCCTGCTCGAGCAGTACTTC. Residues: CASSEALRDRFLLEQYF.